This T cell receptor (beta chain) is drawn from a study of T-cell memory formation after mild COVID-19. Germline CDR1 is SEHNR and CDR2 is FQNEAQ (reference sequence). CDR3 length equals 15 residues. V was pared by 5 bases and J by 7 bases, with 13 bases of the junction left unmatched. TCRdb analysed the 5' RACE reads with MiXCR anew, one entry per CDR3 protein. The sample lists 550,000 to 700,000 distinct CDR3 sequences; roughly 18% were seen once. The sequenced material came from PBMCs or a T cell subset sorted from them (not recorded which). The V and J genes are TRBV7-9 and TRBJ2-7, with TRBD1 identical over 8 bases. This clonotype was obtained from an adult woman who had mild COVID-19 (a few samples of this study predate the infection). Cell type and time point are not known. Written as DNA, the CDR3 is TGTGCCAGCAGCCCGTTGAGACAGGGGAACGCAGAGCAGTACTTC. Protein sequence: CASSPLRQGNAEQYF.